The sequence of this T cell receptor (beta chain) was determined in a study of T cells in Graves' hyperthyroidism and ophthalmopathy. Study results and caveats: Also found in blood were most expanded thyroid clonotypes above 0.001.

In regard to this clonotype: Antigen: not known.

Reasons for excluding patients were uncontrolled infection, other autoimmune disease, pregnancy or lactation. For the diagnoses, clinical symptoms, serum thyroxine and TRAb, thyroid ultrasound and orbital computed tomography were used. The PBMCs were sourced from fresh peripheral blood (approximately 9.6 ml). From RNA transcripts, TCR beta CDR3 regions were amplified. Carried out on the TCR CDR3, a first-round RT-PCR used the HTBI primer set. Each CDR3 protein gets one entry after TCRdb re-called the multiplex PCR reads with MiXCR. This sample has about half a million distinct CDR3 sequences; 20% occur once, and the top ten carry over 45%. Trimming removed 4 bases from V and 3 bases from J, with 13 bases in between. The CDR3 length is 14 residues. Germline CDR1 MNHEY, CDR2 SVGAGI.

The clonotype comes from a man between 35 and 55 years old with Graves' ophthalmopathy. The chain carries TRBV6-5 and TRBJ2-7, with unresolved D. The specimen was blood. CDR3 residues: CASSLDQGIYEQYF. CDR3 DNA: TGTGCCAGCAGTTTAGACCAAGGGATCTACGAGCAGTACTTC.